A selection of T cell receptor beta chains follows, all from one sample in a study of blood T cell repertoires in COVID-19. Data came from immunoSEQ multiplex PCR; TCRdb stores just in-frame clones and leaves some out. The data hold approximately 140,000 clones, with roughly 88% observed a single time. Sequencing was done on a sample of peripheral blood. Receptors were obtained from a human donor in a cohort sampled during active COVID-19. The CDR3 runs from the conserved cysteine through the conserved F or W. Each record gives: D gene, J gene, V gene, clone size, CDR3 protein, CDR3 DNA. The D gene is left open where the match is weak. A row's size may be missing; if present it is once, few, many or a size class.

>.|TRBJ1-2|TRBV24-1|.
CATSDSGKRDGYTF
TGTGCCACCAGTGATTCCGGGAAAAGGGATGGCTACACCTTC
>TRBD2|TRBJ2-2|TRBV4-2|.
CASSQGGQAGASGGYTGELFF
TGTGCCAGCAGCCAAGGGGGCCAGGCAGGGGCTAGCGGGGGGTACACCGGGGAGCTGTTTTTT
>TRBD1|TRBJ2-7|TRBV5-1|.
CASSSGQGARYEQYF
TGCGCCAGCAGCTCCGGACAGGGGGCTCGATACGAGCAGTACTTC
>.|TRBJ2-3|TRBV11-3|.
CASSPGDRNTQYF
TGTGCCAGCAGCCCAGGGGATAGAAATACGCAGTATTTT
>TRBD1|TRBJ2-7|TRBV27|.
CASSRQGAYEQYF
TGTGCCAGCAGTAGACAGGGAGCCTACGAGCAGTACTTC
>.|TRBJ2-5|TRBV27|.
CASCEVSGQRETQYF
TGTGCCAGCTGTGAGGTTTCGGGACAAAGAGAGACCCAGTACTTC
>.|TRBJ2-7|TRBV18|.
CASSPGPLGYEQYF
TGTGCCAGCTCACCTGGCCCGCTTGGCTACGAGCAGTACTTC
>.|TRBJ2-5|TRBV5-1|once
CASSESQGRSETQYF
TGCGCCAGCAGCGAGTCTCAGGGTAGGTCGGAGACCCAGTACTTC
>TRBD1|TRBJ1-6|TRBV18|.
CASSPGTGGSPLHF
TGTGCCAGCTCACCTGGGACAGGGGGGTCACCCCTCCACTTT
>.|TRBJ2-2|TRBV5-1|.
CASSAWGSQGTGELFF
TGCGCCAGCAGCGCATGGGGCAGTCAGGGCACCGGGGAGCTGTTTTTT
>TRBD1|TRBJ2-2|TRBV7-2|.
CASSSRTGITGELFF
TGTGCCAGCAGCTCGCGGACAGGGATTACCGGGGAGCTGTTTTTT
>TRBD1|TRBJ1-3|TRBV9|.
CASSAGTDGNTIYF
TGTGCCAGCAGCGCGGGGACAGATGGAAACACCATATATTTT
>TRBD1|TRBJ2-7|TRBV2|.
CASSRQGLAYEQYF
TGTGCCAGCAGCCGACAGGGTTTAGCCTACGAGCAGTACTTC
>.|TRBJ2-4|TRBV24-1|.
CATSGGRAKNIQYF
TGTGCCACCAGTGGGGGGCGAGCCAAAAACATTCAGTACTTC
>TRBD2|TRBJ2-3|TRBV6-5|.
CASKRAGGSTDTQYF
TGTGCCAGCAAGAGAGCGGGGGGGAGCACAGATACGCAGTATTTT
>TRBD2|TRBJ2-3|TRBV27|.
CASSLSPPGGVNTQYF
TGTGCCAGCAGTTTATCCCCCCCGGGGGGGGTGAATACGCAGTATTTT
>.|TRBJ1-6|TRBV10-3|once
CAISGSTGKNSPLHF
TGTGCCATCAGTGGTTCAACAGGGAAAAATTCACCCCTCCACTTT
>TRBD1|TRBJ1-1|TRBV5-1|.
CASSPRTGVNTEAFF
TGCGCCAGCAGCCCCCGGACAGGGGTGAACACTGAAGCTTTCTTT
>.|TRBJ2-3|TRBV9|.
CASSVDPHSGGGTDTQYF
TGTGCCAGCAGCGTAGACCCCCATAGCGGTGGCGGCACAGATACGCAGTATTTT
>.|TRBJ2-5|TRBV27|.
CASSSRLTRRETQYF
TGTGCCAGCAGTTCGAGACTGACTAGGAGGGAGACCCAGTACTTC
>TRBD1|TRBJ1-6|TRBV10-3|.
CAIRTGENSPLHF
TGTGCCATCAGGACAGGGGAAAATTCACCCCTCCACTTT
>.|TRBJ1-1|TRBV5-1|.
CASSLQGIGLNTEAFF
TGCGCCAGCAGCTTACAGGGTATCGGCTTGAACACTGAAGCTTTCTTT
>TRBD2|TRBJ2-2|TRBV5-1|.
CASSPGPGTSDTGELFF
TGCGCCAGCAGCCCCGGGCCAGGGACTAGCGACACCGGGGAGCTGTTTTTT
>TRBD1|TRBJ1-5|TRBV15|.
CATSRDRDSNQPQHF
TGTGCCACCAGCCGCGACAGGGATAGCAATCAGCCCCAGCATTTT
>.|TRBJ1-1|TRBV5-3|.
CARSLRQIGTEAFF
TGTGCCAGAAGCTTGAGGCAAATCGGGACTGAAGCTTTCTTT
>TRBD1|TRBJ1-5|TRBV5-1|.
CASSPTQGAQPQHF
TGCGCCAGCAGCCCAACACAGGGGGCTCAGCCCCAGCATTTT
>.|TRBJ1-6|TRBV4-3|.
CASSQVQGRNNSPLHF
TGCGCCAGCAGCCAAGTACAGGGCAGGAATAATTCACCCCTCCACTTT
>TRBD1|TRBJ1-2|TRBV11-2|once
CASRTGKSAGYTF
TGTGCCAGCAGGACAGGGAAATCTGCTGGCTACACCTTC
>.|TRBJ1-2|TRBV14|.
CASSQGVFYGYTF
TGTGCCAGCAGCCAAGGAGTATTCTATGGCTACACCTTC
>TRBD1|TRBJ1-2|TRBV29-1|.
CSAGRDSNYGYTF
TGCAGCGCCGGCCGGGACAGTAACTATGGCTACACCTTC
>.|TRBJ2-7|TRBV15|.
CATSRGRTLSYEQYF
TGTGCCACCAGCAGAGGTAGGACACTATCCTACGAGCAGTACTTC
>TRBD1|TRBJ1-2|TRBV5-1|.
CASSPTGPVVYGYTF
TGCGCCAGCAGCCCGACAGGGCCGGTTGTCTATGGCTACACCTTC